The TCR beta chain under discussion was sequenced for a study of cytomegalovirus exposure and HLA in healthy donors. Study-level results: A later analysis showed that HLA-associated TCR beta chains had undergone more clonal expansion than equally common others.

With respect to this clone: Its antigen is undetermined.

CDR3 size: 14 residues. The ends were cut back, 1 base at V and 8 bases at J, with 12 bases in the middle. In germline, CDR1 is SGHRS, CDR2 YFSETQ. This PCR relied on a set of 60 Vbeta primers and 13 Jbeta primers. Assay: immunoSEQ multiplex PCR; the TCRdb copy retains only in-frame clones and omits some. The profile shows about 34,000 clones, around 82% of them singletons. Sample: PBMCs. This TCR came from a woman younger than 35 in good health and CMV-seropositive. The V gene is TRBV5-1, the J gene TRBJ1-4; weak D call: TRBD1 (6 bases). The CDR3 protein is CASSLSGQGEKLFF. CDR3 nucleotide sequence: TGCGCCAGCAGCTTGTCGGGACAAGGAGAAAAACTGTTTTTT.